The present TCR beta chain was sequenced within a study of blood T cell repertoires in COVID-19. Study background: The study drew acute and convalescent COVID-19 samples from the United States, Italy and Spain. PBMCs, B-cell-depleted T cells, or T cells were the source of the cDNA or gDNA that made up the material.

Source study methods: Estimated nucleated cell counts came from reference gene primer amplification. The repertoire was sequenced with immunoSEQ multiplex PCR; TCRdb's copy has only in-frame clones and lacks some. The V and J calls and clone size were taken over from that table, and D and trimming were inferred from the DNA. Among some 260,000 clones listed, approximately 79% were seen once. V was clipped by 4 bases and J by 0 bases, with 13 bases between them. The CDR3 runs 16 residues. The germline V gene has CDR1 MNHEY and CDR2 SVGAGI. Sequences were obtained from peripheral blood. The rearrangement joins TRBV6-5 to TRBJ2-4; D is ambiguous. The receptor's source is a woman older than 75 with active or convalescent COVID-19. The CDR3 loop reads CASSSSGDLAKNIQYF. DNA for the CDR3: TGTGCCAGCAGTTCCTCAGGAGACTTAGCCAAAAACATTCAGTACTTC.